The present entry profiles one TCR beta chain with its context. Its target is not known. PCR was performed using 60 Vbeta and 13 Jbeta primers. The table came from immunoSEQ multiplex PCR; TCRdb's copy has only in-frame clones and leaves some out. The repertoire holds roughly 120,000 clones, with roughly 63% as singletons. The record originates from a study of cytomegalovirus exposure and HLA in healthy donors. Study in general: Drawn from HLA-typed donors, tens of millions of unique TCRs were held in an early data release. General study results and limits: The authors later linked a missense DCLRE1C variant to TCR beta V- and J-gene trimming.

The clonotype was recovered from a man aged 40-55 years in good health and CMV-seropositive. The sequenced material came from PBMCs.

The CDR3 coding sequence is TGCGCCAGCAGCTTGGGACAGGACGTCTATGGCTACACCTTC. This translates into CASSLGQDVYGYTF. This chain uses TRBV5-1 with TRBJ1-2, with D perhaps matching TRBD1 (6 bases). The CDR3 covers 14 residues. The germline V gene encodes CDR1 SGHRS and CDR2 YFSETQ. Trimming removed 0 bases at V and 4 bases at J, with 10 bases between.